This T cell receptor beta chain appears in the sequencing data of a study of shared clonotypes between healthy human individuals. This clone came up a few times. The authors ran the assay at deep level. The DNA input per sorted-subset replicate PCR was 150 to 200 ng, corresponding to 30,000 or so T cell genomes. Assay: immunoSEQ multiplex PCR; the TCRdb copy retains only in-frame clones and omits some. The sample records over 950,000 clones, 60% to 80% being singletons. Per germline, CDR1 SNHLY and CDR2 FYNNEI. The germline V and J ends were trimmed by 5 bases and 3 bases, with 11 bases remaining between them. There are 14 residues in the CDR3. All donors were healthy HIV-negative adults lacking recent acute infections or vaccinations. The investigators split CD4+ cells into a CD45RA+ naive subset and a CD45RA-negative memory subset.

The genes are TRBV2 and TRBJ1-5; D unresolved. The material sequenced was memory CD4+ T cells from PBMCs. Subset of the sample: CD45RA-negative fraction. The origin of this receptor is a man between 18 and 35 years old in good health. Some clones in this sample may be carry-over from other donors' samples. This CDR3 is CASSQRRDNQPQHF. The CDR3 nucleotides read TGTGCCAGCAGTCAAAGGAGGGACAATCAGCCCCAGCATTTT.